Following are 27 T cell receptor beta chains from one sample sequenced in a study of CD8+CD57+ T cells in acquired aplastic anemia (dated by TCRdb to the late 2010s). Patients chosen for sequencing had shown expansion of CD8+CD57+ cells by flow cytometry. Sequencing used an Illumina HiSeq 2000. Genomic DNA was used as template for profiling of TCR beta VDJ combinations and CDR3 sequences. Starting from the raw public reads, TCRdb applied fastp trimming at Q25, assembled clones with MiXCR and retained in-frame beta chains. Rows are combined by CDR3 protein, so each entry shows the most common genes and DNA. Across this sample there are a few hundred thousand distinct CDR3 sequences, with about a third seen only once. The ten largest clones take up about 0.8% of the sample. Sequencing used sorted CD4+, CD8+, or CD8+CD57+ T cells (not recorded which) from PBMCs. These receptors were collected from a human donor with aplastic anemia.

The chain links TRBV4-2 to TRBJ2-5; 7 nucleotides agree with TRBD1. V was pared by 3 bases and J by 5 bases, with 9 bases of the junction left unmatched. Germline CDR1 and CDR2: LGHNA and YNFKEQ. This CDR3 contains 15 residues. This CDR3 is CASSQRGPLGETQYF. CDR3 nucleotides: TGTGCCAGCAGCCAGAGGGGGCCGCTGGGGGAGACCCAGTACTTC.

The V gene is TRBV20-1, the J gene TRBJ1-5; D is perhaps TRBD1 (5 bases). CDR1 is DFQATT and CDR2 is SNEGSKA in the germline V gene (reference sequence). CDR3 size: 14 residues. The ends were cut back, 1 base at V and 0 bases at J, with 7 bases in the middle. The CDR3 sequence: CSARGQYSNQPQHF. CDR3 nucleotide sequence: TGCAGTGCTAGAGGACAGTATAGCAATCAGCCCCAGCATTTT.

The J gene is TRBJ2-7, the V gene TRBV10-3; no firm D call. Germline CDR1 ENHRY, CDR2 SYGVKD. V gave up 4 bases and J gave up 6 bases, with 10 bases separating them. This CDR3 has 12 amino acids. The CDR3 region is CAISGERAEQYF. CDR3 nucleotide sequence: TGTGCCATCAGTGGTGAAAGGGCCGAGCAGTACTTC.

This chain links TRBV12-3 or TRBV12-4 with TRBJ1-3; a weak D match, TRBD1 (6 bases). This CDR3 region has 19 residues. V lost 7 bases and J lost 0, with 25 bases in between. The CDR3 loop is CASTSSKGGISSSGNTIYF. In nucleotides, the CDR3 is TGTGCCAGCACCTCTTCAAAGGGGGGAATATCGAGCTCTGGAAACACCATATATTTT.

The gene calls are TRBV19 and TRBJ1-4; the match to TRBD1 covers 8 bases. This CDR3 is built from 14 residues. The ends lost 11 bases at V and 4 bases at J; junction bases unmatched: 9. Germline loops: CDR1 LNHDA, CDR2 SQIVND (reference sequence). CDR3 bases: TGTGCCTGGGACCGGGACAGGCTTAATGAAAAACTGTTTTTT. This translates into CAWDRDRLNEKLFF.

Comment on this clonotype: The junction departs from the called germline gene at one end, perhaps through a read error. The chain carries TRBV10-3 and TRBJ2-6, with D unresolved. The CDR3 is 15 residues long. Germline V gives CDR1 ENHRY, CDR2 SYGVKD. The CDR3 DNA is TGTGCCAGCAGTGCAGTAAGCTCTGGGGCCAACGTCCTGACTTTC. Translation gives CASSAVSSGANVLTF.

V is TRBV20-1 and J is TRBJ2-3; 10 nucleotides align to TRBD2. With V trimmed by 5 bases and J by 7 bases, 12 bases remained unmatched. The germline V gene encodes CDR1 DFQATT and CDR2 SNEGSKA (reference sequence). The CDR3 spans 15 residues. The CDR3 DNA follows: TGCAGTGCTGTATTAAGCGGGGGGGCCGTAAATACGCAGTATTTT. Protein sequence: CSAVLSGGAVNTQYF.

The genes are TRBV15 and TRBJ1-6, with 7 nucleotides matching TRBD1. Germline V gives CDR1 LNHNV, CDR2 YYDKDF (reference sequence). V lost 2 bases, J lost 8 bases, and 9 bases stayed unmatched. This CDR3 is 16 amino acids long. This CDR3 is CATSRSTGNGDSPLHF. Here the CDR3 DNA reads TGTGCCACCAGCAGATCGACAGGGAATGGGGATTCACCCCTCCACTTT.

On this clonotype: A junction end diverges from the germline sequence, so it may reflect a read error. CDR3 coding DNA: TGCGGTGCTAGAGATCAGCGACTAGCGGGGATTTCCTACGAGCAGTACTTC. Translating it yields CGARDQRLAGISYEQYF. The chain joins TRBV20-1 to TRBJ2-7; 11 bases map to TRBD2. This CDR3 region has 17 residues. Per germline, CDR1 DFQATT and CDR2 SNEGSKA (reference sequence).

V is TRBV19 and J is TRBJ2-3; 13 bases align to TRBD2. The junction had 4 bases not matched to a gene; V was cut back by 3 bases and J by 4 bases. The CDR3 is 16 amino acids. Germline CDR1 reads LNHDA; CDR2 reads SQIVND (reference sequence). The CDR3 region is CASSMRTSGRPDTQYF. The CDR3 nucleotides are TGTGCCAGTAGTATGAGGACTAGCGGGAGACCAGATACGCAGTATTTT.

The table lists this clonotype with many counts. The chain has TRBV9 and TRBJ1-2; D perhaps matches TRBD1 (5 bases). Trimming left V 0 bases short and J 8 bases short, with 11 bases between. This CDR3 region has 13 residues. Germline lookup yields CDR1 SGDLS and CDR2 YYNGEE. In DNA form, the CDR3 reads TGTGCCAGCAGCGTAGAACAGGCTCGCGGCTACACCTTC. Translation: CASSVEQARGYTF.

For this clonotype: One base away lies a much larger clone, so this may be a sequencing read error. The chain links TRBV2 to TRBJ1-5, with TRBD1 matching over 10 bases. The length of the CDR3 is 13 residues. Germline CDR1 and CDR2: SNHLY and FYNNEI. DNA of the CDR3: TGTGCCAGCGGGGACAGGGGATATCAGCCCCAGCGTTTT. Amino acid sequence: CASGDRGYQPQRF.

CDR3 nucleotide sequence: TGTGCCAGCAGCCAAGATCCCGGCGGGGGGGCCCACGAGCAGTACTTC. Protein sequence: CASSQDPGGGAHEQYF. The V call is TRBV4-2, the J call TRBJ2-7; 9 nucleotides line up with TRBD2. CDR3 length: 16 amino acids. The germline V gene has CDR1 LGHNA and CDR2 YNFKEQ. Unmatched junction bases numbered 8, after V lost 0 bases and J lost 5 bases.

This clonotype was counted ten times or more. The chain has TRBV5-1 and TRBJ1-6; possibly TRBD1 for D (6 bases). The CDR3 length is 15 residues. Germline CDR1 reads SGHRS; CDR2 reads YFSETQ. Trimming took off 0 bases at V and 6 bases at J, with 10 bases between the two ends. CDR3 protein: CASSLGQGINSPLHF. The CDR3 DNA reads TGCGCCAGCAGCTTGGGGCAGGGGATTAATTCACCCCTCCACTTT.

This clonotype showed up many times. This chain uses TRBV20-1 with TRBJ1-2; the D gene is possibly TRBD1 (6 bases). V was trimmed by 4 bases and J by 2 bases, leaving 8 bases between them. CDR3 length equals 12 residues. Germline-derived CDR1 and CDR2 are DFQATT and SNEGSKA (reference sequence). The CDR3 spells CSATGVNYGYTF. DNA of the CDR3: TGCAGTGCTACAGGGGTAAACTATGGCTACACCTTC.

CDR3 loop: CSVVGVGQQYEQYF. The DNA for the CDR3 is TGCAGCGTTGTAGGCGTGGGACAGCAATACGAGCAGTACTTC. The chain carries TRBV29-1 and TRBJ2-7, with TRBD1 identical over 7 bases. The CDR3 totals 14 residues. CDR1 is SQVTM, CDR2 ANQGSEA, per germline. V shed 4 bases and J 4 bases; nucleotides not matched to a gene: 10.

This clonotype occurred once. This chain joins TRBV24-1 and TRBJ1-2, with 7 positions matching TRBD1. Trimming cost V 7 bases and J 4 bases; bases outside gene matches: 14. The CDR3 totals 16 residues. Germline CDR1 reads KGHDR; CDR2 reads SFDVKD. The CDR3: CATSSQRTGATYGYTF. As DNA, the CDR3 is TGTGCCACCAGCAGCCAACGGACAGGAGCGACCTATGGCTACACCTTC.

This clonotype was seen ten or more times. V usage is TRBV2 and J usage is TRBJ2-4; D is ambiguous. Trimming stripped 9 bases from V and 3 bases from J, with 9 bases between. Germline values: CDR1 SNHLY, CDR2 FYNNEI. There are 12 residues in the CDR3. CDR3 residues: CARGVSKNIQYF. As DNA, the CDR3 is TGTGCCAGAGGAGTCAGCAAAAACATTCAGTACTTC.

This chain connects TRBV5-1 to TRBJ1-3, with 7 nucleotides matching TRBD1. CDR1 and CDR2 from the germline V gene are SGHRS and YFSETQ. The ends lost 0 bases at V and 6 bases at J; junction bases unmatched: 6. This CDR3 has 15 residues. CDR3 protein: CASSLGQGTENTIYF. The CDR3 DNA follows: TGCGCCAGCAGCTTGGGACAGGGAACTGAAAACACCATATATTTT.

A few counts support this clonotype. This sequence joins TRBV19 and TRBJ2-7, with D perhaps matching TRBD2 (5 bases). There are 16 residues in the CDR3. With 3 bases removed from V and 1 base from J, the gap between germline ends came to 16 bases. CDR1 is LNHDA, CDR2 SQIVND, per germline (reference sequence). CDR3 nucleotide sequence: TGTGCCAGTAGTATTCTGGCCCAGACGGGGTCCTACGAGCAGTACTTC. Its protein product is CASSILAQTGSYEQYF.

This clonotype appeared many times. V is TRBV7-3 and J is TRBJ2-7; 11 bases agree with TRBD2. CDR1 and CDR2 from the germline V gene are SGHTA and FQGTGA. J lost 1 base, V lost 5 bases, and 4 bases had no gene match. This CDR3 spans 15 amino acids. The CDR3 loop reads CASSTSGGGSYEQYF. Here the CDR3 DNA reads TGTGCCAGCAGCACTAGCGGGGGCGGATCCTACGAGCAGTACTTC.

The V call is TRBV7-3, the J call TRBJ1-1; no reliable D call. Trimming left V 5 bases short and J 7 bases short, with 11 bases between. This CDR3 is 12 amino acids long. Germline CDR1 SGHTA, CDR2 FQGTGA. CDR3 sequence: CASSISGSEAFF. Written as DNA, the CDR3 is TGTGCCAGCAGCATTAGCGGGAGTGAAGCTTTCTTT.

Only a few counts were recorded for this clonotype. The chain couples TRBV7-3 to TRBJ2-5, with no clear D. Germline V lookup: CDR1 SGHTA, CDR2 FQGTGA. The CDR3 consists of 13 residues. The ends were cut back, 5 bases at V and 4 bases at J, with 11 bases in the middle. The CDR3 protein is CASSQKRGETQYF. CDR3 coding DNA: TGTGCCAGCAGCCAAAAGCGTGGAGAGACCCAGTACTTC.

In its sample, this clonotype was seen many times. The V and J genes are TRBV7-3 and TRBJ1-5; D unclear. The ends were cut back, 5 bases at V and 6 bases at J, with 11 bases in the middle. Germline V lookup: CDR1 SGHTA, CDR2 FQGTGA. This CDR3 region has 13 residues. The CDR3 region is CASSRGNGQPQHF. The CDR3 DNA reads TGTGCCAGCAGCCGAGGGAATGGTCAGCCCCAGCATTTT.

The CDR3 DNA reads TGCGCCAGCAGCTCGGGGGGAGGGGTGAGTGAAGCTTTCTTT. This translates into CASSSGGGVSEAFF. The V gene is TRBV5-1, the J gene TRBJ1-1; D is possibly TRBD1 (5 bases). The CDR3 has 14 amino acids. Between the trimmed V and J ends, which lost 3 bases and 7 bases, there was a span of 16 bases. CDR1 and CDR2 (germline): SGHRS, YFSETQ.

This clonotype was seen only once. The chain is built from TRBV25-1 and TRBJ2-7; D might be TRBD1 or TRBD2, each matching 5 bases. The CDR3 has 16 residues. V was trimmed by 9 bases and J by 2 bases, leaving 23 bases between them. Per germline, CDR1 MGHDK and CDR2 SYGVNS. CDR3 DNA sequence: TGTGCCAGTAGGGATCATAACCGGGGCGGCACCTACGAGCAGTACTTC. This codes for CASRDHNRGGTYEQYF.

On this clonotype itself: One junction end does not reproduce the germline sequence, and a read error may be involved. CDR3 sequence: CATSDSERDTQYF. The CDR3 nucleotides are TGTGCCACCAGTGATTCAGAGCGTGATACGCAGTATTTT. V is TRBV2 and J is TRBJ2-3, with D uncertain. CDR3 size: 13 residues. The V gene's germline CDR1 is SNHLY and CDR2 FYNNEI.